This TCR beta chain was found in a study of tumor-infiltrating lymphocytes in primary liver carcinoma. Study information: All patients had surgically resected primary liver carcinoma.

Synthesis of TCR beta cDNA was carried out from around 540 ng total RNA with a constant-region primer. For TCR beta, libraries were produced by three nested multiplex PCR rounds using slightly modified ARM-PCR. The opening two PCR rounds, 10 cycles each, paired TRBV1-TRBV30 forward primers with a C-beta reverse primer. TCRdb called the multiplex PCR reads again in MiXCR, with one record for every CDR3 protein. Of 300,000 to 350,000 distinct CDR3 sequences in the sample, about 61% are singletons; the top ten hold roughly 6%. This clonotype was found once. A read error may be the cause here, since a much bigger clone is one base away. The CDR3 does not end in the conserved phenylalanine or tryptophan, so this is likely a read error. Germline DNA was also extracted, while the blood RNA originated from unsorted whole blood. At sampling, these chronic HBV carriers had received no treatment. V shed 8 bases and J shed 9 bases, with 5 bases lying between them. The CDR3 length is 9 residues. In germline, CDR1 is MNHEY, CDR2 SVGAGI.

The TCR originated in a man between 35 and 55 years old with primary liver carcinoma and hepatitis B virus infection. The specimen was peripheral blood. V gene TRBV6-5 combines with J gene TRBJ2-1; D not certain. This chain's CDR3 is CASGSEQFL. As DNA, the CDR3 is TGTGCCAGCGGAAGTGAGCAGTTCTTA.